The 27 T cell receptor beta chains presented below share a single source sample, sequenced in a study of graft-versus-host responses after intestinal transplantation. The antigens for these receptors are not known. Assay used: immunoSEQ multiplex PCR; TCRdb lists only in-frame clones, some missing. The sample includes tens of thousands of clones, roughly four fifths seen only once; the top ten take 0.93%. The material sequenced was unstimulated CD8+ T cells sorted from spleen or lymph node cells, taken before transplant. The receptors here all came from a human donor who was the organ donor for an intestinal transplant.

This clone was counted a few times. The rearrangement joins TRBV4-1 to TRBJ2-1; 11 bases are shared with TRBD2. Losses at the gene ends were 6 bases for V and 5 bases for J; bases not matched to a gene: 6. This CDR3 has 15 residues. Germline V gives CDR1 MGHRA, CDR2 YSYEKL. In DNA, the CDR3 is TGCGCCAGCAGTCGACTAGCGGGGTCCCACAATGAGCAGTTCTTC. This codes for CASSRLAGSHNEQFF.

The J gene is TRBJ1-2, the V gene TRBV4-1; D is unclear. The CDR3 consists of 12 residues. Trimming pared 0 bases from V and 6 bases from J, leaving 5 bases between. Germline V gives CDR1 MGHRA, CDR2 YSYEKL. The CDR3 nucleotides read TGCGCCAGCAGCCAAGACTCCGATGGCTACACCTTC. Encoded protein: CASSQDSDGYTF.

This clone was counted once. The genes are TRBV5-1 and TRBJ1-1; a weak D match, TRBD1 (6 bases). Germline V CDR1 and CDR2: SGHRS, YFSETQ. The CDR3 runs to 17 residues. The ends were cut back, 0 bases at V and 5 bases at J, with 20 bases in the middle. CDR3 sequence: CASSLAFWGPGRTEAFF. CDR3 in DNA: TGCGCCAGCAGCTTGGCTTTCTGGGGGCCGGGTAGGACTGAAGCTTTCTTT.

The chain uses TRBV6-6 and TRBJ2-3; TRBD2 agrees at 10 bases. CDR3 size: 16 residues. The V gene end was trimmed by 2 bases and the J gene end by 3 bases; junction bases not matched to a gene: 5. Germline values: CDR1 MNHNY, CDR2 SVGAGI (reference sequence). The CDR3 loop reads CASSYQRGGGTDTQYF. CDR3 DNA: TGTGCCAGCAGTTACCAGCGGGGGGGCGGTACAGATACGCAGTATTTT.

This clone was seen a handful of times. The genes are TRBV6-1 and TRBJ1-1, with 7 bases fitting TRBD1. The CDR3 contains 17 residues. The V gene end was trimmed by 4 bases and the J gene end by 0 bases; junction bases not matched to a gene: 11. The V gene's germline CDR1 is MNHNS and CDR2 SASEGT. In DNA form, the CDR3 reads TGTGCCAGCAGTGCCGAGGGGGCAGGGGGGATGAACACTGAAGCTTTCTTT. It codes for CASSAEGAGGMNTEAFF.

CDR3 loop: CASGGYRNQPQHF. For the CDR3, the DNA is TGTGCCAGCGGTGGATACAGAAATCAGCCCCAGCATTTT. The gene calls are TRBV2 and TRBJ1-5, with D unclear. V lost 8 bases and J 4 bases, leaving 12 bases between the germline ends. This CDR3 is built from 13 residues. Germline V lookup: CDR1 SNHLY, CDR2 FYNNEI.

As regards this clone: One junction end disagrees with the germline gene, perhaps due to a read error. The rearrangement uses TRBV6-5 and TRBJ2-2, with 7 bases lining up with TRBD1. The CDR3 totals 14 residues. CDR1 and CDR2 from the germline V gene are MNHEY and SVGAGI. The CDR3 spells CASSRDSPYSTGVF. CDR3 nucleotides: TGTGCCAGCAGTAGGGACAGCCCTTACTCCACCGGGGTTTTT.

The CDR3 nucleotides are TGCGCCAGCAGCCAAGATAGAAACAATGAGCAGTTCTTC. Protein: CASSQDRNNEQFF. V usage is TRBV4-3 and J usage is TRBJ2-1; D remains ambiguous. V lost 0 bases, J lost 5 bases, and 5 bases lay in between. The CDR3 extends over 13 amino acids. Germline V lookup: CDR1 LGHNA, CDR2 YSLEER.

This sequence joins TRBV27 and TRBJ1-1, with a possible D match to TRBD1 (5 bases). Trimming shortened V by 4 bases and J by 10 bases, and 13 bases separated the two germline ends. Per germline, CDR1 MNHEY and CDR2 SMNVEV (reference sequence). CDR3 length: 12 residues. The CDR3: CASSSSGSTAFF. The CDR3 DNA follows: TGTGCCAGCAGTTCCTCAGGGTCGACAGCTTTCTTT.

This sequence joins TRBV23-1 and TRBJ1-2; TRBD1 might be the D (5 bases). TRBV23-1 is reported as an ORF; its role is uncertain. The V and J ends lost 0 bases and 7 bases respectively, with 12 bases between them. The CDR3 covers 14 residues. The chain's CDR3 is CASSQSEGKGGYTF. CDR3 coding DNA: TGCGCCAGCAGTCAATCGGAGGGGAAAGGTGGCTACACCTTC.

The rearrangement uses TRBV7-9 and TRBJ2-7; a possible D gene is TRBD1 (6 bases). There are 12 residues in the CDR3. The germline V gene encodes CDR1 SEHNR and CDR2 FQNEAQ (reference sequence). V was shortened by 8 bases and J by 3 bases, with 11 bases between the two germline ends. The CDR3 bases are TGTGCCAGCGCCCAGGGGAGCTACGAGCAGTACTTC. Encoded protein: CASAQGSYEQYF.

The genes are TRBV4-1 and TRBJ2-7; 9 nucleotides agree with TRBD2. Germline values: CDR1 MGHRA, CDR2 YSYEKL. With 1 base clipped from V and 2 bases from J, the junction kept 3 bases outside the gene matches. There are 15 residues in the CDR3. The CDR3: CASSQVAGVTYEQYF. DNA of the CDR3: TGCGCCAGCAGCCAAGTAGCGGGGGTTACCTACGAGCAGTACTTC.

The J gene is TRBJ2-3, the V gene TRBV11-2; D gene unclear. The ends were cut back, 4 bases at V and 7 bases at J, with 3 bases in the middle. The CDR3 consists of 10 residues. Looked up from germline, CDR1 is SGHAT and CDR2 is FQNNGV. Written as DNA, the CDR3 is TGTGCCAGCAGCTCCAATACGCAGTATTTT. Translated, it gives CASSSNTQYF.

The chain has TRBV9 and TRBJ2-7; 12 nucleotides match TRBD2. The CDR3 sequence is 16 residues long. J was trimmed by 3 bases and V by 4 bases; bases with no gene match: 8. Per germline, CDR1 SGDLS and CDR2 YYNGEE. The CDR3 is CASSHPRTSGDYEQYF. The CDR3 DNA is TGTGCCAGCAGCCATCCCAGGACTAGCGGGGACTACGAGCAGTACTTC. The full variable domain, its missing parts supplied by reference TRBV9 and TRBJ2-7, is DSGVTQTPKHLITATGQRVTLRCSPRSGDLSVYWYQQSLDQGLQFLIQYYNGEERAKGNILERFSAQQFPDLHSELNLSSLELGDSALYFCASSHPRTSGDYEQYFGPGTRLTVT.

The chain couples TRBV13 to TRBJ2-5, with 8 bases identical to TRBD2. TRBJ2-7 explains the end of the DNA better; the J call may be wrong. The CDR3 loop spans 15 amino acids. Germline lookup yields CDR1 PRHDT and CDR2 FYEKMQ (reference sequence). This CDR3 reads CASSLKGTRSYEQYF. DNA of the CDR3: TGTGCCAGCAGCTTAAAGGGGACTAGGTCTTACGAGCAGTACTTC.

The DNA for the CDR3 is TGTGCCAGCAGCCCCTCGGGGAGTACTAACTATGGCTACACCTTC. This translates into CASSPSGSTNYGYTF. The rearrangement uses TRBV27 and TRBJ1-2, with D unresolved. This CDR3 is built from 15 residues. Germline-derived CDR1 and CDR2 are MNHEY and SMNVEV (reference sequence). Trimming left V 6 bases short and J 0 bases short, with 14 bases between.

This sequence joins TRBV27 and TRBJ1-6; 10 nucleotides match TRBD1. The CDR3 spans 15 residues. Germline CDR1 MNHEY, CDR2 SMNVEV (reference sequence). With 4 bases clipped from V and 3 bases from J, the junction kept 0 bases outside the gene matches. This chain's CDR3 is CASSWTGGYNSPLHF. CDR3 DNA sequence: TGTGCCAGCAGTTGGACAGGGGGCTATAATTCACCCCTCCACTTT.

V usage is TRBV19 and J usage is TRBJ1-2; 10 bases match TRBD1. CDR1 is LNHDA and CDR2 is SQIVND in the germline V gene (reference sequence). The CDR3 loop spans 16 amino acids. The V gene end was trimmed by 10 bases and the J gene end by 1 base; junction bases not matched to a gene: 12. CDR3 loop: CATTDRDRGYNYGYTF. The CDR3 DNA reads TGTGCCACCACAGATCGGGACAGGGGATATAACTATGGCTACACCTTC.

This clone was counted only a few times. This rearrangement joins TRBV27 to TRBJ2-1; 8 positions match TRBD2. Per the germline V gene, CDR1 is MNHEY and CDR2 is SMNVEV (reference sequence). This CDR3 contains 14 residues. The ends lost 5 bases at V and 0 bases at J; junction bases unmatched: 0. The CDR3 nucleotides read TGTGCCAGCAGTAGCGGGAGCTCCTACAATGAGCAGTTCTTC. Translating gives CASSSGSSYNEQFF.

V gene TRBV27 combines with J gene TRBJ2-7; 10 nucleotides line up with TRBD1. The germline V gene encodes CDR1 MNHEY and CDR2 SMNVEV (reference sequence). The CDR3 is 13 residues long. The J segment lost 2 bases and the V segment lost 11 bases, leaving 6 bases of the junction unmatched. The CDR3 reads CAAGTGATYEQYF. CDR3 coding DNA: TGTGCCGCCGGGACAGGGGCGACCTACGAGCAGTACTTC.

The CDR3 DNA is TGTGCCATCTCTGAGGCGGGGGGGCCTGACGAGCAGTTCTTC. Amino acids: CAISEAGGPDEQFF. The chain employs TRBV7-2 and TRBJ2-1; 9 bases are shared with TRBD2. J gave up 10 bases and V 10 bases, and 14 bases lay outside the gene matches. Germline CDR1 SGHTA, CDR2 FQGNSA. This CDR3 comprises 14 residues.

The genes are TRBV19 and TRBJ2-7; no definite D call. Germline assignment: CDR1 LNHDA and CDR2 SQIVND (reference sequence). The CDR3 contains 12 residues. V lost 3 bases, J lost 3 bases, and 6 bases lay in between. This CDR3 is CASSISDYEQYF. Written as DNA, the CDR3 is TGTGCCAGTAGTATCTCAGACTACGAGCAGTACTTC.

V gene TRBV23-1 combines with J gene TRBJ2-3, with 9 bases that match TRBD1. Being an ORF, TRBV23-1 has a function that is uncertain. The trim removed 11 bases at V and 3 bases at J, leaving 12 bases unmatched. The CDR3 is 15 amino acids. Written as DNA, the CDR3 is TGCGCCTACCGGGACAGGGCACACACAACAGATACGCAGTATTTT. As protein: CAYRDRAHTTDTQYF.

The CDR3 nucleotides read TGTGCCAGTAGCCCCGGGACAGTGGGCTACGAGCAGTACTTC. It is translated as CASSPGTVGYEQYF. The V call is TRBV19, the J call TRBJ2-7; 7 bases are a match to TRBD1. Unmatched junction bases numbered 8, after V lost 6 bases and J lost 3 bases. The germline V gene has CDR1 LNHDA and CDR2 SQIVND (reference sequence). The CDR3 is made up of 14 amino acids.

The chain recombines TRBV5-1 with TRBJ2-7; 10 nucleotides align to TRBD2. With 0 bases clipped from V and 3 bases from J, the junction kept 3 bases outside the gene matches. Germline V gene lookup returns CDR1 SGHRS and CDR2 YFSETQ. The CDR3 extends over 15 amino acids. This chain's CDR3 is CASSLASGGFYEQYF. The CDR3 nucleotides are TGCGCCAGCAGCTTGGCTAGCGGGGGCTTCTACGAGCAGTACTTC.

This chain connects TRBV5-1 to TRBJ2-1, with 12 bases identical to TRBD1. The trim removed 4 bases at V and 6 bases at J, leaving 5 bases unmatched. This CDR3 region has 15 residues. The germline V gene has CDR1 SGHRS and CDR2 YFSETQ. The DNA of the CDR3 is TGCGCCAGCAGCCCCGGGACAGGGGGCTTCAATGAGCAGTTCTTC. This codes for CASSPGTGGFNEQFF.

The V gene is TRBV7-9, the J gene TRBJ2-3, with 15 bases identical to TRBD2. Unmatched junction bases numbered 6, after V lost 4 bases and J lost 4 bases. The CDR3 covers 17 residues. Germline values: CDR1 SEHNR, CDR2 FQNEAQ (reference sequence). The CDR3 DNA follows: TGTGCCAGCAGCTCCCCGTGGACTAGCGGGAGGGCAGATACGCAGTATTTT. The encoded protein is CASSSPWTSGRADTQYF. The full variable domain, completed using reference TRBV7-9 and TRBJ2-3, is DTGVSQNPRHKITKRGQNVTFRCDPISEHNRLYWYRQTLGQGPEFLTYFQNEAQLEKSRLLSDRFSAERPKGSFSTLEIQRTEQGDSAMYLCASSSPWTSGRADTQYFGPGTRLTVL.